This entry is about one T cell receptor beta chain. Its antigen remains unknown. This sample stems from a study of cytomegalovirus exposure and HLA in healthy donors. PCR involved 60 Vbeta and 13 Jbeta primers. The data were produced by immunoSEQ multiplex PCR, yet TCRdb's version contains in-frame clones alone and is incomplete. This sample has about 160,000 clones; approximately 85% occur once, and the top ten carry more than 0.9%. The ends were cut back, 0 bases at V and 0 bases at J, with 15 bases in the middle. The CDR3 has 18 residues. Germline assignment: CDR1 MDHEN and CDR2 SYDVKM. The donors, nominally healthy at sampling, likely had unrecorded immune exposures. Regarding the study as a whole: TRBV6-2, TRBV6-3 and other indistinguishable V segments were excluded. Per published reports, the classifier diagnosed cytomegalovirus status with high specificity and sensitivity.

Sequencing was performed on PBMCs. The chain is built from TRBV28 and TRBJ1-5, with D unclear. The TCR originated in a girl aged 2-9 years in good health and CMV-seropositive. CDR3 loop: CASSLWRAEGYSNQPQHF. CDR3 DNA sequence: TGTGCCAGCAGTTTATGGAGGGCGGAAGGATATAGCAATCAGCCCCAGCATTTT.